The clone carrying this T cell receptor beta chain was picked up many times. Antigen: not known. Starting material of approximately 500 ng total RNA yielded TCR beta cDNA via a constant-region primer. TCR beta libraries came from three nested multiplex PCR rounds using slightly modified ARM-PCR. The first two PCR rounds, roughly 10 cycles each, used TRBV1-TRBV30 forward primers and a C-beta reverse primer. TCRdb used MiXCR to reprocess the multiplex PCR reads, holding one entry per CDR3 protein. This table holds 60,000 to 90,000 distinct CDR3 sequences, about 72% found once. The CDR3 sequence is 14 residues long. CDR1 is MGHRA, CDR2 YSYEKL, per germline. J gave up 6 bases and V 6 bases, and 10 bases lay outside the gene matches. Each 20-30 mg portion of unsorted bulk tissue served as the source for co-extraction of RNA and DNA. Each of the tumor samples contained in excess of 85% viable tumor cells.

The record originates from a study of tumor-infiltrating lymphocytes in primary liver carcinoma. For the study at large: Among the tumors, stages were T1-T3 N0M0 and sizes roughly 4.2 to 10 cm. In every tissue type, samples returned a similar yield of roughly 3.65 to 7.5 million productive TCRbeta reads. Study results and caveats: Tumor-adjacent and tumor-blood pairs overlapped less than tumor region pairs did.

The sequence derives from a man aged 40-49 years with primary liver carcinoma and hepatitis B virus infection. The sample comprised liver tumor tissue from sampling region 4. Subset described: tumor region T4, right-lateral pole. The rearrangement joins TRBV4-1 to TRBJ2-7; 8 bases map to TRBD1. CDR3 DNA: TGCGCCAGCAGAAAAGCACAGGGGGAGCGCGAGCAGTACTTC. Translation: CASRKAQGEREQYF.